The 32 T cell receptor beta chains below were found in one sample sequenced in a study of immune cell composition in non-small cell lung cancer. Sequencing was performed with immunoSEQ multiplex PCR; in TCRdb, only in-frame clones are kept and a portion is missing. The sample holds about 3,400 clones, about 83% seen once. Normal lung was sampled as far from the tumour as possible, at least 3 cm. The material sequenced was non-adjacent lung tissue. These receptors were obtained from a human donor with non-small cell lung cancer.

The DNA of the CDR3 is TGCAGCGTTGAATTTGGGACTAGCGGCAACTACGAGCAGTACTTC. Translating gives CSVEFGTSGNYEQYF. The V call is TRBV29-1, the J call TRBJ2-7; 11 nucleotides line up with TRBD2. J was trimmed by 3 bases and V by 2 bases; bases with no gene match: 6. This CDR3 comprises 15 residues. From germline, CDR1 is SQVTM and CDR2 ANQGSEA.

This clone was counted between two and nine times. The gene calls are TRBV7-9 and TRBJ1-1, with no clear D. Between the trimmed V and J ends, which lost 3 bases and 0 bases, there was a span of 5 bases. The CDR3 totals 13 residues. Germline CDR1 and CDR2: SEHNR and FQNEAQ (reference sequence). In nucleotides, the CDR3 is TGTGCCAGCAGCTTCCTTATGAACACTGAAGCTTTCTTT. This gives the protein CASSFLMNTEAFF.

The chain recombines TRBV28 with TRBJ2-5; 7 bases map to TRBD1. The V gene end was trimmed by 5 bases and the J gene end by 4 bases; junction bases not matched to a gene: 10. Germline V gives CDR1 MDHEN, CDR2 SYDVKM. The CDR3 spans 15 residues. The CDR3 loop is CASSEPTGARETQYF. The DNA of the CDR3 is TGTGCCAGCAGTGAACCCACAGGGGCCAGAGAGACCCAGTACTTC. Complete variable domain (other parts from reference TRBV28 and TRBJ2-5): DVKVTQSSRYLVKRTGEKVFLECVQDMDHENMFWYRQDPGLGLRLIYFSYDVKMKEKGDIPEGYSVSREKKERFSLILESASTNQTSMYLCASSEPTGARETQYFGPGTRLLVL.

The CDR3 sequence is CASSQDKLAGGINYEQYF. The CDR3 region has the DNA TGCGCCAGCAGCCAAGATAAGCTAGCGGGAGGTATCAACTACGAGCAGTACTTC. The rearrangement joins TRBV4-1 to TRBJ2-7; 11 bases match TRBD2. The V gene end was trimmed by 0 bases and the J gene end by 3 bases; junction bases not matched to a gene: 10. The germline V gene encodes CDR1 MGHRA and CDR2 YSYEKL. The CDR3 has 18 amino acids.

The chain uses TRBV4-3 and TRBJ1-3; D unclear. Trimming cost V 2 bases and J 0 bases, with 11 bases left between them. This CDR3 comprises 16 residues. Per germline, CDR1 LGHNA and CDR2 YSLEER. The CDR3 sequence: CASSQYEPYSGNTIYF. The CDR3 DNA sequence: TGCGCCAGCAGCCAATACGAACCCTACTCTGGAAACACCATATATTTT.

This rearrangement joins TRBV7-2 to TRBJ2-5; the match to TRBD2 covers 10 bases. This CDR3 is 15 amino acids long. J gave up 5 bases and V 1 base, and 4 bases lay outside the gene matches. Germline loops: CDR1 SGHTA, CDR2 FQGNSA. The CDR3 DNA follows: TGTGCCAGCAGCTTAGTAGCGGGAGGTGGGGAGACCCAGTACTTC. It specifies CASSLVAGGGETQYF.

This chain links TRBV28 with TRBJ1-1, with D hard to call. Germline assignment: CDR1 MDHEN and CDR2 SYDVKM. The CDR3 is 12 amino acids. V was pared by 7 bases and J by 5 bases, with 11 bases between. Here the CDR3 reads CASTMGGTEAFF. The CDR3 bases are TGTGCCAGCACCATGGGAGGGACTGAAGCTTTCTTT.

The chain recombines TRBV2 with TRBJ1-4, with D unclear. The germline V and J ends were trimmed by 5 bases and 7 bases, with 14 bases remaining between them. The CDR3 extends over 14 amino acids. CDR1 and CDR2 (germline): SNHLY, FYNNEI. The CDR3 region has the DNA TGTGCCAGCAGTCCGGGTTATCTGGGTGAAAAACTGTTTTTT. Its translation is CASSPGYLGEKLFF.

In DNA, the CDR3 is TGTGCCAGCAGTCCCGGTGGGGGGACAGGGTATGGCTACACCTTC. Residues: CASSPGGGTGYGYTF. The chain joins TRBV27 to TRBJ1-2, with 9 bases identical to TRBD1. V dropped 5 bases and J dropped 5; count of bases not matched to a gene: 9. The CDR3 has 15 amino acids. The germline V gene has CDR1 MNHEY and CDR2 SMNVEV (reference sequence).

The chain joins TRBV5-1 to TRBJ2-5, with 8 bases lining up with TRBD2. In germline, CDR1 is SGHRS, CDR2 YFSETQ. CDR3 length: 15 amino acids. V lost 4 bases to trimming and J lost 5 bases; unmatched junction nucleotides: 10. Here the CDR3 reads CASSQGPAGGETQYF. In DNA, the CDR3 is TGCGCCAGCAGCCAGGGCCCGGCGGGAGGCGAGACCCAGTACTTC.

J is TRBJ2-7 and V is TRBV6-5; D possibly corresponds to TRBD1 (5 bases). V was shortened by 8 bases and J by 3 bases, with 11 bases between the two germline ends. From germline, CDR1 is MNHEY and CDR2 SVGAGI. This CDR3 region has 12 residues. The CDR3 protein is CASGQGNYEQYF. CDR3 sequence (DNA): TGTGCCAGCGGGCAGGGAAACTACGAGCAGTACTTC.

The rearrangement uses TRBV6-5 and TRBJ1-2, with TRBD1 matching 8 bases. With 6 bases clipped from V and 4 bases from J, the junction kept 7 bases outside the gene matches. Germline CDR1 reads MNHEY; CDR2 reads SVGAGI. The CDR3 spans 14 residues. The CDR3 DNA reads as TGTGCCAGCAGAACAGGACAGGGAACCTATGGCTACACCTTC. It yields the protein CASRTGQGTYGYTF.

The count of this clone is one. V is TRBV5-1 and J is TRBJ2-2; possibly TRBD1 for D (5 bases). The CDR3 runs to 14 residues. Looked up from germline, CDR1 is SGHRS and CDR2 is YFSETQ. V lost 3 bases to trimming and J lost 6 bases, with 12 bases between them. The CDR3 DNA follows: TGCGCCAGCAGCTCCATCTTGGGGCCCGGGGAGCTGTTTTTT. Translating gives CASSSILGPGELFF.

The chain joins TRBV6-5 to TRBJ2-2, with D perhaps matching TRBD1 (5 bases). V was clipped by 5 bases and J by 4 bases, with 11 bases between them. CDR3 length equals 14 residues. Germline CDR1 MNHEY, CDR2 SVGAGI. CDR3 bases: TGTGCCAGCAGTCAGGGTTTTGGCACCGGGGAGCTGTTTTTT. Translation gives CASSQGFGTGELFF.

This clone was found once. The rearrangement uses TRBV5-4 and TRBJ1-1; D may be TRBD1 (6 bases). The germline CDR1 and CDR2 sequences are SGHNT and YYREEE (reference sequence). V was cut by 6 bases and J by 5 bases, with 17 bases left in between. The CDR3 consists of 14 residues. The CDR3 DNA sequence: TGTGCCAGCACCGCAGGGGATTTTTCTACTGAAGCTTTCTTT. Amino acid sequence: CASTAGDFSTEAFF.

The CDR3, as DNA: TGTGCCTGGAAACCCCCCAGGACAGGGGCCTACGAGCAGTACTTC. Translating gives CAWKPPRTGAYEQYF. This chain joins TRBV30 and TRBJ2-7; TRBD1 agrees at 9 bases. The J segment lost 2 bases and the V segment lost 4 bases, leaving 9 bases of the junction unmatched. CDR1 is GTSNPN and CDR2 is SVGIG in the germline V gene (reference sequence). The CDR3 is made up of 15 amino acids.

V gene TRBV5-5 combines with J gene TRBJ2-2; possibly TRBD2 for D (6 bases). The CDR3 covers 17 residues. V shed 0 bases and J shed 4 bases, with 16 bases lying between them. Germline assignment: CDR1 SGHKS and CDR2 YYEKEE (reference sequence). CDR3 bases: TGTGCCAGCAGCTTGGATCTTGCGGGGTTGGGCACCGGGGAGCTGTTTTTT. Protein product: CASSLDLAGLGTGELFF.

The genes are TRBV11-1 and TRBJ2-7, with D maybe TRBD1 (6 bases). The V gene lost 5 bases and the J gene lost 2 bases, with 13 bases spanning the gap. The CDR3 covers 14 residues. CDR1 and CDR2 (germline): SGHAT, FQDESV (reference sequence). CDR3 DNA sequence: TGTGCCAGCAGCGGAGACAGGTGGACCTACGAGCAGTACTTC. Protein sequence: CASSGDRWTYEQYF.

The J gene is TRBJ2-5, the V gene TRBV19, with TRBD1 matching 7 bases. This CDR3 has 13 amino acids. The germline gives CDR1 LNHDA, CDR2 SQIVND (reference sequence). Trimming took 4 bases from V and 2 from J; bases not matched to a gene: 1. This CDR3 reads CASSRDRQETQYF. The CDR3 DNA follows: TGTGCCAGTAGTAGGGACAGACAAGAGACCCAGTACTTC.

This chain uses TRBV28 with TRBJ2-1, with TRBD2 as a possible D gene (6 bases). V dropped 6 bases and J dropped 4 bases, with 16 bases sitting between them. Germline CDR1 is MDHEN and CDR2 is SYDVKM. This CDR3 spans 15 amino acids. CDR3 coding DNA: TGTGCCAGCAGCCGCGTAGCGGACGGTTACAATGAGCAGTTCTTC. Protein: CASSRVADGYNEQFF. Based on the CDR3 plus reference TRBV28 and TRBJ2-1, the full variable domain is DVKVTQSSRYLVKRTGEKVFLECVQDMDHENMFWYRQDPGLGLRLIYFSYDVKMKEKGDIPEGYSVSREKKERFSLILESASTNQTSMYLCASSRVADGYNEQFFGPGTRLTVL.

CDR3 coding DNA: TGCGCCAGCAGCAGTTCCGGGACAGGTAAATCTGAAGCTTTCTTT. It yields the protein CASSSSGTGKSEAFF. The rearrangement links TRBV5-1 to TRBJ1-1; 8 bases match TRBD1. CDR1 and CDR2 (germline): SGHRS, YFSETQ. V gave up 4 bases and J gave up 6 bases; unmatched junction bases: 11. The CDR3 has 15 residues.

V is TRBV6-1 and J is TRBJ1-5; no firm D call. V lost 7 bases and J lost 2, with 15 bases in between. The CDR3 covers 15 residues. Germline CDR1 and CDR2: MNHNS and SASEGT. The CDR3 here is CASTNLLAGNQPQHF. CDR3 DNA: TGTGCCAGCACCAATCTACTGGCGGGCAATCAGCCCCAGCATTTT.

The chain joins TRBV19 to TRBJ2-1; 8 bases fit TRBD2. Trimming cost V 3 bases and J 4 bases; bases outside gene matches: 5. Per the germline V gene, CDR1 is LNHDA and CDR2 is SQIVND (reference sequence). The CDR3 is made up of 15 amino acids. The CDR3 loop is CASSITSGTYNEQFF. The CDR3 nucleotides are TGTGCCAGTAGTATCACTAGCGGAACATACAATGAGCAGTTCTTC.

This chain links TRBV7-9 with TRBJ1-6, with 7 bases lining up with TRBD1. The germline V gene encodes CDR1 SEHNR and CDR2 FQNEAQ (reference sequence). V shed 5 bases, J shed 5 bases, and the junction held 3 bases outside the gene matches. The CDR3 totals 14 residues. As DNA, the CDR3 is TGTGCCAGCAGCGCCACAGGGGATAATTCACCCCTCCACTTT. Its translation is CASSATGDNSPLHF.

This sequence joins TRBV7-9 and TRBJ2-3; 7 bases are shared with TRBD1. V lost 5 bases, J lost 2 bases, and 10 bases stayed unmatched. CDR3 size: 16 residues. In germline, CDR1 is SEHNR, CDR2 FQNEAQ (reference sequence). CDR3 nucleotides: TGTGCCAGCAGCCACAGTCGGACAGGATTCACAGATACGCAGTATTTT. Its translation is CASSHSRTGFTDTQYF.

The V call is TRBV11-2, the J call TRBJ2-3; 11 bases fit TRBD2. The ends lost 3 bases at V and 6 bases at J; junction bases unmatched: 8. The CDR3 has 16 residues. Germline CDR1 SGHAT, CDR2 FQNNGV. CDR3 loop: CASSLVAGGNGDTQYF. CDR3 DNA: TGTGCCAGCAGCTTGGTAGCGGGAGGGAACGGGGATACGCAGTATTTT.

V usage is TRBV4-3 and J usage is TRBJ2-7; D remains unclear. The length of the CDR3 is 14 residues. Trimming stripped 0 bases from V and 4 bases from J, with 10 bases between. Looked up from germline, CDR1 is LGHNA and CDR2 is YSLEER. The DNA for the CDR3 is TGCGCCAGCAGCCAAGATCAGAAGTTTTACGAGCAGTACTTC. Amino acid sequence: CASSQDQKFYEQYF.

The rearrangement joins TRBV6-5 to TRBJ2-1, with 8 nucleotides matching TRBD2. The CDR3 sequence is 15 residues long. Germline lookup yields CDR1 MNHEY and CDR2 SVGAGI. V lost 7 bases and J lost 12; bases outside the gene matches: 17. The CDR3 sequence: CASNSVTGGNRGQFF. As DNA, the CDR3 is TGTGCCAGCAATTCCGTGACGGGAGGGAATCGGGGGCAGTTCTTC.

The chain links TRBV7-9 to TRBJ1-1; no definite D call. CDR1 and CDR2 from the germline V gene are SEHNR and FQNEAQ (reference sequence). The CDR3 is made up of 14 amino acids. The germline V and J ends were trimmed by 2 bases and 4 bases, with 11 bases remaining between them. The CDR3: CASSLIVGSTEAFF. In DNA form, the CDR3 reads TGTGCCAGCAGCTTAATCGTGGGCAGCACTGAAGCTTTCTTT. The full variable domain, in which reference TRBV7-9 and TRBJ1-1 provide the parts outside the CDR3, is DTGVSQNPRHKITKRGQNVTFRCDPISEHNRLYWYRQTLGQGPEFLTYFQNEAQLEKSRLLSDRFSAERPKGSFSTLEIQRTEQGDSAMYLCASSLIVGSTEAFFGQGTRLTVV.

The chain is built from TRBV28 and TRBJ2-3, with a possible D match to TRBD1 (6 bases). Deletions cut 6 bases from V and 6 bases from J, with 13 bases between. CDR3 length: 13 residues. The germline CDR1 and CDR2 sequences are MDHEN and SYDVKM. CDR3 in amino acids: CASSRDTPDTQYF. The CDR3 DNA reads TGTGCCAGCAGCCGGGACACCCCCGATACGCAGTATTTT.

The chain carries TRBV7-3 and TRBJ2-6; possibly TRBD1 for D (6 bases). CDR3 length: 15 amino acids. V was pared by 5 bases and J by 4 bases, with 12 bases between. CDR1 SGHTA and CDR2 FQGTGA come from the germline V gene. Here the CDR3 DNA reads TGTGCCAGCAGCCCCAACAGGGCCGGGGCCAACGTCCTGACTTTC. Amino acids: CASSPNRAGANVLTF.

The chain recombines TRBV19 with TRBJ1-1, with TRBD1 identical over 8 bases. Germline CDR1 and CDR2: LNHDA and SQIVND (reference sequence). The V and J ends lost 6 bases and 0 bases, in that order; junction bases with no gene match: 3. The CDR3 is 14 residues long. CDR3 protein: CASSNRGMNTEAFF. DNA for the CDR3: TGTGCCAGTAGCAACAGGGGGATGAACACTGAAGCTTTCTTT.